This TCR beta chain comes out of a study of T cells expressing NK-cell markers. Study conclusions and caveats: Topping the CD3+CD56-NKG2C+ fraction as well were these clonotypes, in several donors.

The CDR3 is made up of 11 amino acids. On this clonotype: The antigen remains unidentified.

After re-calling the 5' RACE reads, TCRdb lists one entry per CDR3 protein, DNA absent. Its listing shows some 450,000 distinct CDR3 sequences. V usage is TRBV12-3 or TRBV12-4 and J usage is TRBJ2-7; the D call of TRBD2 rests on TCRdb alone, since no DNA is present to check it. This clonotype was obtained from a woman aged 18-70 years in good health. The sequenced sample consisted of blood T cells: a sorted CD56 or NKG2C T cell subset, CD4+ or CD8+ T cells, or bulk PBMC T cells (not recorded which). The CDR3 loop is CASSREDEQYF.